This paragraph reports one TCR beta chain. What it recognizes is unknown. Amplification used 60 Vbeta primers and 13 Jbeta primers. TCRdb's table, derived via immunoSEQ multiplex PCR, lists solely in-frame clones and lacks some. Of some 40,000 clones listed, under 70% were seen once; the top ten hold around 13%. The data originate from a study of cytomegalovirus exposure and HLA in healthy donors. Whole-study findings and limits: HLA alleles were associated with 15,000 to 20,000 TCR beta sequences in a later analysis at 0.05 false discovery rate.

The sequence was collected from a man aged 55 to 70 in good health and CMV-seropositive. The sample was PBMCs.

For the CDR3, the DNA is TGTGCCAGCAGTGGGGGGACTCTAGCTGAAGCTTTCTTT. It specifies CASSGGTLAEAFF. The V and J genes are TRBV2 and TRBJ1-1; perhaps TRBD1 as D (5 bases). Looked up from germline, CDR1 is SNHLY and CDR2 is FYNNEI. V shed 4 bases and J shed 6 bases, with 12 bases lying between them. The CDR3 is 13 amino acids.